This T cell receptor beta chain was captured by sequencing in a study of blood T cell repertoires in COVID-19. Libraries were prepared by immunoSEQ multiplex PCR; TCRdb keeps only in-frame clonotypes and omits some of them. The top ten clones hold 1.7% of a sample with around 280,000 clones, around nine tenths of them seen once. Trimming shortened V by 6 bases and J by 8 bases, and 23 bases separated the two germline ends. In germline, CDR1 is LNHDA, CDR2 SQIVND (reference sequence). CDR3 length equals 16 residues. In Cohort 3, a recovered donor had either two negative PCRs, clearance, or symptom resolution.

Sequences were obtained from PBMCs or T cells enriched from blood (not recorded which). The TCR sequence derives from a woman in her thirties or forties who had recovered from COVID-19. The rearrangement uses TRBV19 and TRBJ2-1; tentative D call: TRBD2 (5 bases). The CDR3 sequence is CASRRHLGLSGYEQFF. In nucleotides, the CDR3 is TGTGCCAGTAGACGCCACCTCGGACTGTCCGGGTATGAGCAGTTCTTC.